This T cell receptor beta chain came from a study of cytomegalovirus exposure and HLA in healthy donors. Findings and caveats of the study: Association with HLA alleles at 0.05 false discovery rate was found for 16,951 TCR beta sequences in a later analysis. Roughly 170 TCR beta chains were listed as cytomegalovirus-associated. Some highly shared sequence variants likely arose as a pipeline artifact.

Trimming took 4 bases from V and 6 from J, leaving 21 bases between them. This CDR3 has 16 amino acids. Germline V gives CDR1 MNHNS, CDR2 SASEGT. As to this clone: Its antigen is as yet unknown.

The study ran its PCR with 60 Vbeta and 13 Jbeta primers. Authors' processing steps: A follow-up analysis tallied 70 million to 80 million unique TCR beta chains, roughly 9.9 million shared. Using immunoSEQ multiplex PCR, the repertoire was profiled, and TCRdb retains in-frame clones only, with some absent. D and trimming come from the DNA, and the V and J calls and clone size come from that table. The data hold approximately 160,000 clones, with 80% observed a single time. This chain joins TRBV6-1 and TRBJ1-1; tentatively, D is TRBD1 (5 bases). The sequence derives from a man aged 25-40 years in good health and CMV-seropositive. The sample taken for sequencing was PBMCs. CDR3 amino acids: CASSAQGGVGWAEAFF. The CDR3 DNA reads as TGTGCCAGCAGTGCCCAGGGTGGGGTGGGGTGGGCTGAAGCTTTCTTT.